These 28 T cell receptor beta chains were sequenced from one sample in a study of T cell repertoires in cytomegalovirus infection. Each CDR3 protein gets one entry after TCRdb re-called the reads with MiXCR. The sample yields about 69,000 distinct CDR3 sequences, around 30% seen once. These receptors' targets are unknown. Sequenced here: CD8+ T cells from cultured PBMCs, sampled from culture after CMV antigen stimulation. All receptors derive from a human donor in good health (CMV status not recorded). Some clones in this sample may be carry-over from other donors' samples.

V gene TRBV7-9 combines with J gene TRBJ2-4, with TRBD1 matching over 9 bases. Trimming took 5 bases from V and 8 from J; bases not matched to a gene: 10. The CDR3 consists of 15 residues. Germline-derived CDR1 and CDR2 are SEHNR and FQNEAQ (reference sequence). CDR3 sequence: CASSPGTGSEDIQYF. Here the CDR3 DNA reads TGTGCCAGCAGCCCCGGGACAGGGAGTGAGGACATTCAGTACTTC.

On this clonotype: At one end the junction does not follow the germline gene, possibly because of a read error. This chain links TRBV28 with TRBJ1-1; 9 bases match TRBD1. The V gene's germline CDR1 is MDHEN and CDR2 SYDVKM. CDR3 length: 14 residues. CDR3 sequence: CTSSYRGLRTEAFF. In nucleotides, the CDR3 is TGTACCAGCAGTTACAGGGGGCTGAGGACTGAAGCTTTCTTT.

The chain is built from TRBV6-6 and TRBJ2-3, with D possibly TRBD1 on 6 matching bases. The germline V gene encodes CDR1 MNHNY and CDR2 SVGAGI (reference sequence). This CDR3 is 15 amino acids long. V was pared by 5 bases and J by 0 bases, with 12 bases between. The CDR3 sequence is CASSRTVTSTDTQYF. CDR3 DNA sequence: TGTGCCAGCAGTCGGACAGTTACTAGCACAGATACGCAGTATTTT.

This chain connects TRBV2 to TRBJ2-7; TRBD1 agrees at 8 bases. The V and J ends lost 5 bases and 6 bases, in that order; junction bases with no gene match: 12. There are 15 residues in the CDR3. Germline CDR1 reads SNHLY; CDR2 reads FYNNEI. The CDR3 region has the DNA TGTGCCAGCAGTCCCTTGACAGGGGAGATTTTCGAGCAGTACTTC. Its translation: CASSPLTGEIFEQYF.

This clonotype occurred a few times. The gene calls are TRBV6-2 or TRBV6-3 and TRBJ2-1; no reliable D call. V was shortened by 2 bases and J by 7 bases, with 6 bases between the two germline ends. The CDR3 covers 12 residues. Germline V gene sequence: CDR1 MNHEY, CDR2 SVGEGT. The DNA for the CDR3 is TGTGCCAGCAGTTACCTCGTGAATGAGCAGTTCTTC. Encoded protein: CASSYLVNEQFF.

The chain is built from TRBV4-3 and TRBJ2-6, with no clear D. Germline values: CDR1 LGHNA, CDR2 YSLEER. V lost 0 bases and J lost 1, with 7 bases in between. This CDR3 has 16 amino acids. This CDR3 reads CASSQDPHSGANVLTF. CDR3 nucleotides: TGCGCCAGCAGCCAAGATCCTCATTCTGGGGCCAACGTCCTGACTTTC.

The V gene is TRBV7-3, the J gene TRBJ1-1; D gene uncertain. The CDR3 is 13 amino acids. The germline V gene encodes CDR1 SGHTA and CDR2 FQGTGA. The ends were cut back, 2 bases at V and 7 bases at J, with 11 bases in the middle. CDR3 loop: CASSLEVSGEAFF. CDR3 coding DNA: TGTGCCAGCAGCTTAGAGGTTTCGGGTGAAGCTTTCTTT.

The chain recombines TRBV2 with TRBJ2-3; the D gene is possibly TRBD1 (5 bases). V was pared by 6 bases and J by 5 bases, with 9 bases between. Germline loops: CDR1 SNHLY, CDR2 FYNNEI. The CDR3 is 12 amino acids. CDR3: CASRGPLDTQYF. As DNA, the CDR3 is TGTGCCAGCAGGGGGCCATTAGATACGCAGTATTTT.

Ten or more counts support this clonotype. The chain has TRBV7-9 and TRBJ2-1; D not certain. CDR3 length: 14 residues. The V end was cut by 3 bases, the J end by 6 bases, with 12 bases between. Germline V gives CDR1 SEHNR, CDR2 FQNEAQ (reference sequence). CDR3 DNA: TGTGCCAGCAGCTTGGAGTTACAGACCAATGAGCAGTTCTTC. It translates to CASSLELQTNEQFF.

On this clonotype: Given the absence of the conserved phenylalanine or tryptophan at the CDR3 end, a read error is likely. The limits of the CDR3 on the DNA are not certain, so only TCRdb's listed CDR3 is given. This rearrangement joins TRBV7-9 to TRBJ2-7; whether TRBD1, the table's D call, matches the DNA was not checked. Ends included, the CDR3 has 13 residues. In germline, CDR1 is SEHNR, CDR2 FQNEAQ (reference sequence). CDR3 protein: CASSLEGGRPVCS.

Only a few counts were recorded for this clonotype. The chain joins TRBV7-8 to TRBJ2-7, with 11 bases matching TRBD2. From germline, CDR1 is SGHVS and CDR2 FQNEAQ. The V gene end was trimmed by 5 bases and the J gene end by 6 bases; junction bases not matched to a gene: 6. This CDR3 comprises 14 residues. CDR3: CASSPLSGGVEQYF. In DNA form, the CDR3 reads TGTGCCAGCAGCCCCCTTAGCGGGGGGGTCGAGCAGTACTTC.

The chain carries TRBV2 and TRBJ2-4; maybe TRBD2 (5 bases). CDR3 length: 15 amino acids. Trimming cost V 2 bases and J 1 base, with 9 bases left between them. CDR1 and CDR2 (germline): SNHLY, FYNNEI. DNA of the CDR3: TGTGCCAGCAGTGAATCCGGCGGGGCCAAAAACATTCAGTACTTC. Protein sequence: CASSESGGAKNIQYF.

This clonotype was counted a few times. The chain has TRBV2 and TRBJ2-3; D call uncertain. The CDR3 sequence is 14 residues long. Germline values: CDR1 SNHLY, CDR2 FYNNEI. Trimming pared 3 bases from V and 1 base from J, leaving 8 bases between. The CDR3 loop reads CASSDADRTDTQYF. CDR3 DNA sequence: TGTGCCAGCAGTGACGCGGACCGCACAGATACGCAGTATTTT.

This clonotype was counted only a few times. The J gene is TRBJ1-2, the V gene TRBV7-8; the D gene is possibly TRBD1 (5 bases). This CDR3 is 14 amino acids long. Per germline, CDR1 SGHVS and CDR2 FQNEAQ. Trimming took off 5 bases at V and 6 bases at J, with 16 bases between the two ends. Here the CDR3 DNA reads TGTGCCAGCAGCGGTCGCGGGGGTGGTGATGGCTACACCTTC. Its translation: CASSGRGGGDGYTF.

This clonotype was recorded many times. The rearrangement links TRBV6-2 or TRBV6-3 to TRBJ1-2; 8 positions match TRBD1. V shed 6 bases, J shed 2 bases, and the junction held 11 bases outside the gene matches. Germline lookup yields CDR1 MNHEY and CDR2 SVGEGT. The CDR3 length is 16 residues. CDR3 DNA: TGTGCCAGCAGCTTCTCCGGGACAGGAGACAACTATGGCTACACCTTC. This gives the protein CASSFSGTGDNYGYTF.

This clonotype came up a few times. V usage is TRBV19 and J usage is TRBJ2-5; D tentatively reads TRBD1 or TRBD2 (6 bases each). The CDR3 spans 15 residues. CDR1 is LNHDA and CDR2 is SQIVND in the germline V gene (reference sequence). V was clipped by 3 bases and J by 2 bases, with 13 bases between them. The CDR3 DNA sequence: TGTGCCAGTAGTATGGGTGGGGGGCTTCAAGAGACCCAGTACTTC. It yields the protein CASSMGGGLQETQYF.

This clonotype has only a few counts. This chain joins TRBV7-9 and TRBJ2-1; TRBD2 is a possible D gene (5 bases). This CDR3 is 14 amino acids long. Germline V CDR1 and CDR2: SEHNR, FQNEAQ (reference sequence). V shed 5 bases and J shed 3 bases, with 11 bases lying between them. CDR3 sequence: CASSQERVYNEQFF. CDR3 nucleotide sequence: TGTGCCAGCAGCCAAGAGAGGGTCTACAATGAGCAGTTCTTC.

The chain is built from TRBV7-4 and TRBJ2-5, with D unresolved. The CDR3 has 17 residues. Between the trimmed V and J ends, which lost 4 bases and 5 bases, there was a span of 23 bases. Germline V CDR1 and CDR2: SGHVT, SQSDAQ. CDR3 in DNA: TGTGCCAGCAGCTCAAGTCATGAGCGCCTGCCTGTTGAGACCCAGTACTTC. Protein sequence: CASSSSHERLPVETQYF.

This clonotype turned up a few times. The chain uses TRBV5-4 and TRBJ2-7, with a tentative D call TRBD2 (5 bases). The CDR3 has 12 residues. V lost 1 base to trimming and J lost 7 bases, with 9 bases between them. The germline V gene encodes CDR1 SGHNT and CDR2 YYREEE (reference sequence). CDR3 sequence reads: CASSLSGSEQYF. The DNA for the CDR3 is TGTGCCAGCAGCTTGTCGGGGTCGGAGCAGTACTTC.

In this sample, this clonotype turned up a few times. The chain employs TRBV12-3 or TRBV12-4 and TRBJ1-6; TRBD1 agrees at 10 bases. V was pared by 9 bases and J by 10 bases, with 12 bases of the junction left unmatched. The CDR3 loop spans 15 amino acids. The CDR3 protein is CARGLRDRGGSPLHF. Here the CDR3 DNA reads TGTGCCAGGGGTCTCAGGGACAGGGGAGGGTCACCCCTCCACTTT.

This clonotype has a count of ten or more. Germline and junction disagree at one end, which may indicate a read error. V and J are TRBV7-7 and TRBJ2-2; a possible D gene is TRBD1 (5 bases). CDR1 and CDR2 (germline): SSHAT, FNYEAQ (reference sequence). This CDR3 spans 14 amino acids. CDR3: CASSSRVSTGELFF. The CDR3 bases are TGTGCTAGCAGCTCCAGGGTGTCGACCGGGGAGCTGTTTTTT. Variable domain in full (rest from reference TRBV7-7 and TRBJ2-2): GAGVSQSPRYKVTKRGQDVTLRCDPISSHATLYWYQQALGQGPEFLTYFNYEAQPDKSGLPSDRFSAERPEGSISTLTIQRTEQRDSAMYRCASSSRVSTGELFFGEGSRLTVL.

The chain employs TRBV6-1 and TRBJ2-7; tentative D call: TRBD1 (5 bases). The CDR3 consists of 13 residues. The V gene's germline CDR1 is MNHNS and CDR2 SASEGT. The V end was cut by 7 bases, the J end by 4 bases, with 14 bases between. CDR3: CASTLEDTYEQYF. CDR3 sequence (DNA): TGTGCCAGCACCCTAGAGGACACTTACGAGCAGTACTTC.

The chain joins TRBV11-2 to TRBJ1-2; D gene uncertain. The V and J ends lost 5 bases and 6 bases respectively, with 10 bases between them. Germline V gene data show CDR1 as SGHAT and CDR2 as FQNNGV. The CDR3 has 12 amino acids. CDR3: CASSPSSDGYTF. CDR3 DNA: TGTGCCAGCAGCCCCTCTTCCGATGGCTACACCTTC. Full variable domain (rest looked up from reference TRBV11-2 and TRBJ1-2): EAGVAQSPRYKIIEKRQSVAFWCNPISGHATLYWYQQILGQGPKLLIQFQNNGVVDDSQLPKDRFSAERLKGVDSTLKIQPAKLEDSAVYLCASSPSSDGYTFGSGTRLTVV.

V and J are TRBV7-2 and TRBJ2-3; TRBD2 matches 8 bases. The CDR3 totals 18 residues. Unmatched junction bases numbered 13, after V lost 5 bases and J lost 0 bases. Looked up from germline, CDR1 is SGHTA and CDR2 is FQGNSA. CDR3 in DNA: TGTGCCAGCAGCATAGGGACTAGTGGGGGGACTAGCACAGATACGCAGTATTTT. Translated, it gives CASSIGTSGGTSTDTQYF. Variable domain in full (rest from reference TRBV7-2 and TRBJ2-3): GAGVSQSPSNKVTEKGKDVELRCDPISGHTALYWYRQSLGQGLEFLIYFQGNSAPDKSGLPSDRFSAERTGGSVSTLTIQRTQQEDSAVYLCASSIGTSGGTSTDTQYFGPGTRLTVL.

At least ten counts were recorded for this clonotype. J is TRBJ2-4 and V is TRBV5-6, with 8 bases aligning to TRBD1. Germline values: CDR1 SGHDT, CDR2 YYEEEE. V trimming: 5 bases; J trimming: 5 bases; junction bases outside the gene matches: 3. The CDR3 spans 13 residues. CDR3 sequence (DNA): TGTGCCAGCAGATCGACAGGGGAAAACATTCAGTACTTC. Encoded protein: CASRSTGENIQYF.

This clonotype was detected ten times or more. The chain uses TRBV10-2 and TRBJ2-3, with TRBD2 matching over 9 bases. This CDR3 region has 17 residues. V was pared by 8 bases and J by 3 bases, with 15 bases of the junction left unmatched. Germline-derived CDR1 and CDR2 are WSHSY and SAAADI. The CDR3 nucleotides are TGCGCCAGCGTCGACGTAGGGGCTAGCGGGAAAACAGATACGCAGTATTTT. Encoded protein: CASVDVGASGKTDTQYF.

This clonotype was seen repeatedly, ten times or more. This chain joins TRBV7-9 and TRBJ2-3, with D possibly matching TRBD1 (6 bases). The length of the CDR3 is 15 residues. V lost 1 base to trimming and J lost 2 bases, with 10 bases between them. Per the germline V gene, CDR1 is SEHNR and CDR2 is FQNEAQ (reference sequence). The CDR3 DNA follows: TGTGCCAGCAGCTTAGGGACAGCTCTCACAGATACGCAGTATTTT. Amino acids: CASSLGTALTDTQYF. The full variable domain, with the rest looked up from reference TRBV7-9 and TRBJ2-3, is DTGVSQNPRHKITKRGQNVTFRCDPISEHNRLYWYRQTLGQGPEFLTYFQNEAQLEKSRLLSDRFSAERPKGSFSTLEIQRTEQGDSAMYLCASSLGTALTDTQYFGPGTRLTVL.

The chain is built from TRBV7-6 and TRBJ1-1; 8 nucleotides agree with TRBD1. The junction had 6 bases not matched to a gene; V was cut back by 5 bases and J by 4 bases. The CDR3 length is 14 residues. Germline V lookup: CDR1 SGHVS, CDR2 FNYEAQ. The CDR3 is CASSLRGLPTEAFF. CDR3 coding DNA: TGTGCCAGCAGCCTCAGGGGGCTGCCCACTGAAGCTTTCTTT. Looking up the rest from reference TRBV7-6 and TRBJ1-1 gives the full variable domain: GAGVSQSPRYKVTKRGQDVALRCDPISGHVSLYWYRQALGQGPEFLTYFNYEAQQDKSGLPNDRFSAERPEGSISTLTIQRTEQRDSAMYRCASSLRGLPTEAFFGQGTRLTVV.